One T cell receptor (beta chain) is described in this entry. Its antigen remains unidentified. These data belong to a study of T cell repertoires in cytomegalovirus infection. Study-level background: Well-studied HLA-B-restricted CMV epitopes were used in the study alongside recently identified HLA-C-restricted ones. Public TCR beta signatures provided an indication of both CMV infection and a matching HLA type. General observations from the study: What dominated the ex vivo response were HLA-C-restricted CMV-specific TCR beta clonotypes. Individuals carrying CMV plus the relevant HLA were identified by cumulative frequency of public TCR beta families.

From the reads, TCRdb called clonotypes with MiXCR, one entry per CDR3 protein. The repertoire consists of tens of thousands of distinct CDR3 sequences, with about a fifth occurring once and the leading ten covering roughly 89%. This receptor was obtained from a human donor in good health (CMV status not recorded). Some clones in this sample may be carry-over from other donors' samples. The specimen was CD8+ T cells from cultured PBMCs, collected from culture after CMV antigen stimulation.

The CDR3 bases are TGTGCCAGCAGTTACGAGTCGCCGGCTCTGGCTTTCTTT. Translating gives CASSYESPALAFF. The chain uses TRBV6-2 or TRBV6-3 and TRBJ1-1; no firm D call. The CDR3 is 13 residues long. V gave up 2 bases and J gave up 11 bases, with 15 bases separating them. The germline V gene encodes CDR1 MNHEY and CDR2 SVGEGT.